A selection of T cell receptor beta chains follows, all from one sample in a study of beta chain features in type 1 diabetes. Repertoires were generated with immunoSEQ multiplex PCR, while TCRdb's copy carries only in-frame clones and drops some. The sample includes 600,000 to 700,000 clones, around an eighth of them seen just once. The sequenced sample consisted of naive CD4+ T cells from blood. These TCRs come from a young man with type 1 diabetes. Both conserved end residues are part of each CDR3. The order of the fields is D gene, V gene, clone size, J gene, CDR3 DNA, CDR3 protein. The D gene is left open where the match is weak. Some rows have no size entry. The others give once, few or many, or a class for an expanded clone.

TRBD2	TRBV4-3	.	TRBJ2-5	TGCGCCAGCAGCCAGCGTGGCACTAGCGAGAAACAAGAGACCCAGTACTTC	CASSQRGTSEKQETQYF
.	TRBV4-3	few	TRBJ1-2	TGCGCCAGCAGCCAAGGCGGGGACAACTATGGCTACACCTTC	CASSQGGDNYGYTF
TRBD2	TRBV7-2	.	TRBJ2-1	TGTGCCAGCAGCAACGGACTAGCGGGGGTTATTTATGAGCAGTTCTTC	CASSNGLAGVIYEQFF
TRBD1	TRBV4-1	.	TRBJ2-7	TGCGCCAGCAGCAAGAACCCGGGACAGGCCTCCTACGAGCAGTACTTC	CASSKNPGQASYEQYF
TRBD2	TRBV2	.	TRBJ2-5	TGTGCCAGCAGCCTCCTACTAGCGGGGGTACAAGAGACCCAGTACTTC	CASSLLLAGVQETQYF
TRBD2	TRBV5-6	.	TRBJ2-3	TGTGCCAGCTGCTCCCTAGCGGGGGGCCCCACAGATACGCAGTATTTT	CASCSLAGGPTDTQYF
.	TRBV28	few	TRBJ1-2	TGTGCCAGCACCAATTTAGGGCGAACTAACTATGGCTACACCTTC	CASTNLGRTNYGYTF
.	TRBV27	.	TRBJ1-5	TGTGCCAGCAGTCAGGCAGTGGGTCAGCCCCAGCATTTT	CASSQAVGQPQHF
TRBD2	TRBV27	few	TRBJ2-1	TGTGCCAGCAGCTTCACTAGCGGGAGCTACAATGAGCAGTTCTTC	CASSFTSGSYNEQFF
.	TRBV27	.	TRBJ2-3	TGTGCCAGCAGTACCCACGCAGATACGCAGTATTTT	CASSTHADTQYF
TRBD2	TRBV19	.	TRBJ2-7	TGTGCCAGTAGTATAGGTTCCGGGACGGGACTATACGAGCAGTACTTC	CASSIGSGTGLYEQYF
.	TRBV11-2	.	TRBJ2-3	TGTGCCAGCAGCCTAGCTAGGCTAGGAACAGATACGCAGTATTTT	CASSLARLGTDTQYF
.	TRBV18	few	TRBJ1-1	TGTGCCAGCTCACCAAATACAGAGAACACTGAAGCTTTCTTT	CASSPNTENTEAFF
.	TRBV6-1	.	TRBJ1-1	TGTGCCAGCTTACCGGGCCGGACTGAAGCTTTCTTT	CASLPGRTEAFF
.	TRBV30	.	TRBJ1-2	TGTGCCTGGAGTGTAACACCCGGGTTAGGCTACACCTTC	CAWSVTPGLGYTF
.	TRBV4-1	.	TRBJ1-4	TGCGCCAGCAGCCAAGGAGAGGGGCCCGGCTCCTGGAAACTGTTTTTT	CASSQGEGPGSWKLFF
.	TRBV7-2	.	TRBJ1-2	TGTGCCAGCAGCTTCCAGGGACTTGGCTACACCTTC	CASSFQGLGYTF
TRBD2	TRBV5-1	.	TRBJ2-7	TGCGCCAGCAGCTTGGCACCCGGGAGGGACTACGAGCAGTACTTC	CASSLAPGRDYEQYF
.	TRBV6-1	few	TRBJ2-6	TGTGCCAGCAGAACCGGGGGCTCTGGGGCCAACGTCCTGACTTTC	CASRTGGSGANVLTF
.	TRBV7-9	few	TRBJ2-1	TGTGCCAGCAGCTTGGTAGCGGACTCCTACAATGAGCAGTTCTTC	CASSLVADSYNEQFF
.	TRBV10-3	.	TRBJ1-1	TGTGCCATCAGTGAGTCTTTTGGAGGGGCGGCTGAAGCTTTCTTT	CAISESFGGAAEAFF
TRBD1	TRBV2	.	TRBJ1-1	TGTGCCGACTCCGGACAGGGGGCGAACACTGAAGCTTTCTTT	CADSGQGANTEAFF
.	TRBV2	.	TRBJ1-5	TGTGCCAGCAGTGGTCAGGGGAGCAATCAGCCCCAGCATTTT	CASSGQGSNQPQHF
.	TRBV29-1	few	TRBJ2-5	TGCAGCGCCATACTAGCCTGGGAGACCCAGTACTTC	CSAILAWETQYF
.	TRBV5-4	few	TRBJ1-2	TGTGCCAGCAGATTGCAAGGAGGGGGTTACTATGGCTACACCTTC	CASRLQGGGYYGYTF
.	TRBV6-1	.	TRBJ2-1	TGTGCCAGCACCACGGGGGCGGCGAAACCGAATGAGCAGTTCTTC	CASTTGAAKPNEQFF
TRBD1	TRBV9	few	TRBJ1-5	TGTGCCAGCAGCGTAGACGGGACAGGTGTCAATCAGCCCCAGCATTTT	CASSVDGTGVNQPQHF
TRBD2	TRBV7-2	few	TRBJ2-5	TGTGCCAGCAGCTCTCAGACTAGCGGGAGAGAGACCCAGTACTTC	CASSSQTSGRETQYF
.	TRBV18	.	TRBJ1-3	TGTGCCAGCTCACCGGATCCCGTCTCTGGAAACACCATATATTTT	CASSPDPVSGNTIYF
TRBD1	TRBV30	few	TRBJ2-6	TGTGCCTGGAGGGGACAGGGAGGGCCCCTAGCTGGGGCCAACGTCCTGACTTTC	CAWRGQGGPLAGANVLTF
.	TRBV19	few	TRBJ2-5	TGTGCCAGTAGTATCGGCAGACAAGAGACCCAGTACTTC	CASSIGRQETQYF
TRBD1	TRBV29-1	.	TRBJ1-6	TGCAGCGTTTTGGACAGGGGGGATTCACCCCTCCACTTT	CSVLDRGDSPLHF
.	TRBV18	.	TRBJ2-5	TGTGCCAGCTCACGCTTACAGCGAGAGACCCAGTACTTC	CASSRLQRETQYF
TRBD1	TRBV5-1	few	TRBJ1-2	TGCGCCAGCAGCTCGACGGACAGGGCTGGTGGCTACACCTTC	CASSSTDRAGGYTF
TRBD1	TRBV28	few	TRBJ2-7	TGTGCCAGCAGTCCCGGGACAGGGGGCTTCGGGCAGTACTTC	CASSPGTGGFGQYF
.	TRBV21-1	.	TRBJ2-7	TGTGCCAGCAGCAAAGCGCTAGATAGCGGGGGGTGCTACGAGCAGTACTTC	CASSKALDSGGCYEQYF
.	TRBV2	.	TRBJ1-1	TGTGCCAGCAGTGAACAGGGATCGGAGGTCCTTAACACTGAAGCTTTCTTT	CASSEQGSEVLNTEAFF
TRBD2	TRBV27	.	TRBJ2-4	TGTGCCAGCAGTCCGCCTGTTAGCGGGGGAAAAAACATTCAGTACTTC	CASSPPVSGGKNIQYF
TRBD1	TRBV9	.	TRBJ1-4	TGTGCCAGCAGCCCACAGGGGGCCTTTGAAAAACTGTTTTTT	CASSPQGAFEKLFF